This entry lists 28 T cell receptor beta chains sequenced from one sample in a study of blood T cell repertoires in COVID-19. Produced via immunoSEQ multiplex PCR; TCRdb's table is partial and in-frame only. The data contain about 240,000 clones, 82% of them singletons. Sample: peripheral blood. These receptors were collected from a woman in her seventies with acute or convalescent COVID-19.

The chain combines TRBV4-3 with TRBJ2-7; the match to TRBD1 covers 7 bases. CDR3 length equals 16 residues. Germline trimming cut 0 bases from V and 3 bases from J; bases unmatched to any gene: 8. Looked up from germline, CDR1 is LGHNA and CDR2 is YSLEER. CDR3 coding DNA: TGCGCCAGCAGCCAAGATCGGAGCAGGGGGAACTACGAGCAGTACTTC. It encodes CASSQDRSRGNYEQYF.

For the CDR3, the DNA is TGTGCCAGCAGCCAAGACACGACAGACCGGGATGGCTACACCTTC. Translated, it gives CASSQDTTDRDGYTF. J is TRBJ1-2 and V is TRBV3-1 (or the pseudogene TRBV3-2), with a tentative D call TRBD1 (5 bases). The V gene lost 0 bases and the J gene lost 6 bases, with 14 bases spanning the gap. Germline V gives CDR1 LGHDT, CDR2 YNNKEL (reference sequence). This CDR3 spans 15 amino acids.

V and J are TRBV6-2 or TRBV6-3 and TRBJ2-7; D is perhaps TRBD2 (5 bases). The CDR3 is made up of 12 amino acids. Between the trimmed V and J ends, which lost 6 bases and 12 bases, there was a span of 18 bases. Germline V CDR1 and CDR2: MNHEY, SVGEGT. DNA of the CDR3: TGTGCCAGCAGCCCCGAGGGATGGCGTGCGTACTTC. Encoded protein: CASSPEGWRAYF.

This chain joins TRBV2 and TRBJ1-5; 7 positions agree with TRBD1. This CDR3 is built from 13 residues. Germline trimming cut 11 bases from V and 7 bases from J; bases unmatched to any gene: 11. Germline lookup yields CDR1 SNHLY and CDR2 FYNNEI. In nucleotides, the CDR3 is TGTGCCGGGGCAGAAACAGGGGCCCAGCCCCAGCATTTT. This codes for CAGAETGAQPQHF.

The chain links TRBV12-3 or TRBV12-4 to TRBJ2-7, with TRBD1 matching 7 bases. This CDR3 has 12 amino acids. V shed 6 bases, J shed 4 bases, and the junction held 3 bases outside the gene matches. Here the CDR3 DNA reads TGTGCCAGCAGGGCGACAGGGTACGAGCAGTACTTC. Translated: CASRATGYEQYF.

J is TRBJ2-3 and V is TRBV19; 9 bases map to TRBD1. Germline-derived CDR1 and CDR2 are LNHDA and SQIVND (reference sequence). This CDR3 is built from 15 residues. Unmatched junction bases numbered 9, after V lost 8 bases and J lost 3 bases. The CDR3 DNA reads TGTGCCAGTGGCGGGACAGGGAGCTTTACAGATACGCAGTATTTT. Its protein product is CASGGTGSFTDTQYF.

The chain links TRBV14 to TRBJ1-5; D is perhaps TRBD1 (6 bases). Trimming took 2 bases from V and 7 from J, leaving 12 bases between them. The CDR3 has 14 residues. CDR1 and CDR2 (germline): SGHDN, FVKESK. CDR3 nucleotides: TGTGCCAGCAGCCAACCAGGGGCAGGGCAGCCCCAGCATTTT. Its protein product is CASSQPGAGQPQHF.

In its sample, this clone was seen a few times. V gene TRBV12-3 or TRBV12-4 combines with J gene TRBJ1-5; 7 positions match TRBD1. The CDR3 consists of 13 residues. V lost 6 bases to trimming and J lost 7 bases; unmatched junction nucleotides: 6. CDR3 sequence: CASRKTGNQPQHF. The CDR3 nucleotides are TGTGCCAGCAGGAAGACAGGGAACCAGCCCCAGCATTTT.

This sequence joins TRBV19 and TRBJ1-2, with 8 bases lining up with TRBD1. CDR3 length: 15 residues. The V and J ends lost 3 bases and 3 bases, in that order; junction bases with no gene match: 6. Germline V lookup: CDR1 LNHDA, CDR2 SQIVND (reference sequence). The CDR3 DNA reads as TGTGCCAGTAGTATTAGGACAGGGCGGGACTATGGCTACACCTTC. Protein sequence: CASSIRTGRDYGYTF. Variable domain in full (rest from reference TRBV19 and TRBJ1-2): DGGITQSPKYLFRKEGQNVTLSCEQNLNHDAMYWYRQDPGQGLRLIYYSQIVNDFQKGDIAEGYSVSREKKESFPLTVTSAQKNPTAFYLCASSIRTGRDYGYTFGSGTRLTVV.

The CDR3 region has the DNA TGCGCCAGCAGCCTCAGCCGGGACAGCTATAACACCGGGGAGCTGTTTTTT. Amino acid sequence: CASSLSRDSYNTGELFF. The chain couples TRBV5-1 to TRBJ2-2, with 7 bases fitting TRBD1. Germline V gives CDR1 SGHRS, CDR2 YFSETQ. The CDR3 extends over 17 amino acids. V shed 4 bases, J shed 2 bases, and the junction held 11 bases outside the gene matches.

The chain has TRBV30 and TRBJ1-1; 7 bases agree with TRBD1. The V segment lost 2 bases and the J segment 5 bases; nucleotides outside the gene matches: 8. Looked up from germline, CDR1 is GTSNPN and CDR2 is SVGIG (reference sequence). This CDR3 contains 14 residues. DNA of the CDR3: TGTGCCTGGAGTATTCGGGACAGAAGGACTGAAGCTTTCTTT. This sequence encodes CAWSIRDRRTEAFF.

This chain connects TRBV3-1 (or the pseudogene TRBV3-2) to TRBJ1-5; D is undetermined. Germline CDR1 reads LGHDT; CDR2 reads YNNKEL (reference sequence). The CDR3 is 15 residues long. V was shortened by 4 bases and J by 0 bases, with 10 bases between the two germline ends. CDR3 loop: CASSRLSDSNQPQHF. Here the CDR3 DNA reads TGTGCCAGCAGCCGACTGTCAGATAGCAATCAGCCCCAGCATTTT.

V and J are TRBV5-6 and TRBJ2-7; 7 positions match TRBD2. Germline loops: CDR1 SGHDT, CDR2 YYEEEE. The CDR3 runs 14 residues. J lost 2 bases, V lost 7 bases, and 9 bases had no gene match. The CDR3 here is CASRPAGDTYEQYF. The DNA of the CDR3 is TGTGCCAGCCGCCCGGCGGGGGATACCTACGAGCAGTACTTC.

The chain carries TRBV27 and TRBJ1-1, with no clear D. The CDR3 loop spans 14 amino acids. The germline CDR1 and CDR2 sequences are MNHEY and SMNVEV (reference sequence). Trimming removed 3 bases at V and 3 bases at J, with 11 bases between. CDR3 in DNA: TGTGCCAGCAGTTTTGGGAGGTCCCACACTGAAGCTTTCTTT. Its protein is CASSFGRSHTEAFF.

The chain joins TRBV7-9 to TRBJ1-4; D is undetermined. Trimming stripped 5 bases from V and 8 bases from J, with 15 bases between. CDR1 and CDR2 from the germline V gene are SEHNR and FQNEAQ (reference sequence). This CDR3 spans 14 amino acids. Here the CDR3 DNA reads TGTGCCAGCAGCCCGGCAGGCGTTAGGGAAAAACTGTTTTTT. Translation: CASSPAGVREKLFF.

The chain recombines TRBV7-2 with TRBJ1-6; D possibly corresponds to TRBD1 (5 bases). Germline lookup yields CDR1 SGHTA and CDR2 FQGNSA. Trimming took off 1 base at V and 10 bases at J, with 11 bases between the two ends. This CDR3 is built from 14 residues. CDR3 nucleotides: TGTGCCAGCAGCTTAGTCGGGGGTGGCTCACCCCTCCACTTT. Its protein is CASSLVGGGSPLHF. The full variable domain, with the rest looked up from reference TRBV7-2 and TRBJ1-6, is GAGVSQSPSNKVTEKGKDVELRCDPISGHTALYWYRQSLGQGLEFLIYFQGNSAPDKSGLPSDRFSAERTGGSVSTLTIQRTQQEDSAVYLCASSLVGGGSPLHFGNGTRLTVT.

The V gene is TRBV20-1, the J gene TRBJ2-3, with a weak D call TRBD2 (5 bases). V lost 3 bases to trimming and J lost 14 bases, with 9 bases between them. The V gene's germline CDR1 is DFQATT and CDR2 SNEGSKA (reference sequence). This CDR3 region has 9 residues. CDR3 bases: TGCAGTGCTAGGGACTCCCGGTATTTT. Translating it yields CSARDSRYF.

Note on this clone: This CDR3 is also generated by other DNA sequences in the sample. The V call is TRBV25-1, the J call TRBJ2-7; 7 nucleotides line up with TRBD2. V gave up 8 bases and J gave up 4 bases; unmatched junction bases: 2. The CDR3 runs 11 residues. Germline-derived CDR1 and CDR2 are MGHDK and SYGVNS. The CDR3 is CASSGGYEQYF. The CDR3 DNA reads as TGTGCCAGCTCGGGGGGATACGAGCAGTACTTC.

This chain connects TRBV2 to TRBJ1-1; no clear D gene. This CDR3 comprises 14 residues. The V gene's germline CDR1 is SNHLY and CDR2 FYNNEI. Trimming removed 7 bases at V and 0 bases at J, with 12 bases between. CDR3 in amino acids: CASTLDKMNTEAFF. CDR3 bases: TGTGCCAGCACCCTTGACAAAATGAACACTGAAGCTTTCTTT.

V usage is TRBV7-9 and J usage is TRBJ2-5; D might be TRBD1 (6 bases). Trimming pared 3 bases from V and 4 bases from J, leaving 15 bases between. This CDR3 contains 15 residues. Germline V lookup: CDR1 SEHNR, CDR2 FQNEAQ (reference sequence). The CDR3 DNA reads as TGTGCCAGCAGCTTGTATACAGGGTTTGCAGAGACCCAGTACTTC. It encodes CASSLYTGFAETQYF.

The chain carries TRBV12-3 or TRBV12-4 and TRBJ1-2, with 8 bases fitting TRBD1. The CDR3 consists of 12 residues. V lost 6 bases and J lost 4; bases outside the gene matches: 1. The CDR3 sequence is CASRGQGYGYTF. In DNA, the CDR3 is TGTGCCAGCAGAGGACAGGGCTATGGCTACACCTTC.

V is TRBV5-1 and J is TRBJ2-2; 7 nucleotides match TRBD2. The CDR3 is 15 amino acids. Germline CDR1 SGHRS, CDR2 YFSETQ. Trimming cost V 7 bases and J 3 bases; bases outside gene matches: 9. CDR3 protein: CASDVGTMDTGELFF. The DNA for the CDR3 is TGCGCCAGCGATGTCGGGACTATGGACACCGGGGAGCTGTTTTTT.

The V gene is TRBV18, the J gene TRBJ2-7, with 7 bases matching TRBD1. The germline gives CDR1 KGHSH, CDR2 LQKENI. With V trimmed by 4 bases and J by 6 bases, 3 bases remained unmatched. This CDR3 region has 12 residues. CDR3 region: CASSRQGGEQYF. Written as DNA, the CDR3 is TGTGCCAGCTCACGACAGGGTGGCGAGCAGTACTTC.

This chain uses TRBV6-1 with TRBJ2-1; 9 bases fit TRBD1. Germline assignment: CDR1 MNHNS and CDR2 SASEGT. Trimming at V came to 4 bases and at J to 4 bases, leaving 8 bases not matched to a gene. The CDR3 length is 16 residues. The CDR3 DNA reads TGTGCCAGCAGTGGCACCGGGACAGGGTCGTACAATGAGCAGTTCTTC. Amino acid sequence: CASSGTGTGSYNEQFF.

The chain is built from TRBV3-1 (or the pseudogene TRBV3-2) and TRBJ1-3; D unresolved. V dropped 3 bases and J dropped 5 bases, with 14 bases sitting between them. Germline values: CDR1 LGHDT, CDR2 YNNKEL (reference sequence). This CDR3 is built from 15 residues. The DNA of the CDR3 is TGTGCCAGCAGCCAGGGCCCGCAGGCGCGAAACACCATATATTTT. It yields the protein CASSQGPQARNTIYF.

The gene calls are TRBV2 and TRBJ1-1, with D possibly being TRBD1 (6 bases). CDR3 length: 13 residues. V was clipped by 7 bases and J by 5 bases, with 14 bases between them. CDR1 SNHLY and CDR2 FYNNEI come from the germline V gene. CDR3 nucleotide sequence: TGTGCCAGCATAATTACAGGGCGGACTGAAGCTTTCTTT. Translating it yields CASIITGRTEAFF.

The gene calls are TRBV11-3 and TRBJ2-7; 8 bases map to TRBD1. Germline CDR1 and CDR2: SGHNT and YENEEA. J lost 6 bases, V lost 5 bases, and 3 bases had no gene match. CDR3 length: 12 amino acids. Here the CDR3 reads CASSITGGEQYF. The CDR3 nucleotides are TGTGCCAGCAGCATCACAGGGGGCGAGCAGTACTTC. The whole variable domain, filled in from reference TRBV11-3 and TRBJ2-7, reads EAGVVQSPRYKIIEKKQPVAFWCNPISGHNTLYWYLQNLGQGPELLIRYENEEAVDDSQLPKDRFSAERLKGVDSTLKIQPAELGDSAVYLCASSITGGEQYFGPGTRLTVT.

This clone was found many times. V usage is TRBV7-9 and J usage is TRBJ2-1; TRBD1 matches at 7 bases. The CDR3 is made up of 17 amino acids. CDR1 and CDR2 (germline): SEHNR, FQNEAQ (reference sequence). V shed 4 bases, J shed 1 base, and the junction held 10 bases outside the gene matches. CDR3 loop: CASSSERGPRSYNEQFF. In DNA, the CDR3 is TGTGCCAGCAGCTCGGAAAGGGGGCCTCGGTCCTACAATGAGCAGTTCTTC.